Listed below are T cell receptor beta chains from one sample, sequenced in a study of CD8 T cells in ankylosing spondylitis. One entry per CDR3 protein results from TCRdb running MiXCR on the 5' RACE reads. The profile shows about 35,000 distinct CDR3 sequences, about 9.4% of them singletons. The sequenced sample consisted of blood, either unsorted or a sorted T cell fraction (not recorded which). The source of these receptors is a male donor with ankylosing spondylitis or in good health (not recorded which). Each CDR3 is given with its conserved first and last residue. Fields, in order: clone size, D gene, V gene, J gene, CDR3 protein, CDR3 DNA. A D gene is named only where the DNA matches it firmly. Some rows mark clone size as missing; the rest say once, few, many or name a class of expanded clone.

many,TRBD1,TRBV9,TRBJ2-7,CASSVESGGAYEQYF,TGTGCCAGCAGCGTAGAGTCAGGGGGTGCCTACGAGCAGTACTTC
many,TRBD1,TRBV7-2,TRBJ1-5,CASSSGTGNNQPQHF,TGTGCCAGCAGCTCCGGGACAGGGAACAATCAGCCCCAGCATTTT
many,NA,TRBV29-1,TRBJ2-2,CSVYAWRGNTGELFF,TGCAGCGTCTACGCTTGGCGGGGCAACACCGGGGAGCTGTTTTTT
few,NA,TRBV19,TRBJ2-6,CASTVGSGGANVLTF,TGTGCCAGTACCGTGGGGAGCGGTGGGGCCAACGTCCTGACTTTC
many,TRBD1,TRBV5-1,TRBJ2-3,CASSLEGQNTDTQYF,TGCGCCAGCAGCTTGGAGGGACAGAACACAGATACGCAGTATTTT
many,NA,TRBV13,TRBJ2-6,CASSFPSSGANVLTF,TGTGCCAGCAGCTTCCCCTCCTCTGGGGCCAACGTCCTGACTTTC
many,NA,TRBV7-9,TRBJ1-1,CASSLAGGGNTEAFF,TGTGCCAGCAGCTTAGCGGGGGGTGGGAACACTGAAGCTTTCTTT
many,NA,TRBV3-1,TRBJ2-3,CASSQDPGPDTQYF,TGTGCCAGCAGCCAAGATCCGGGGCCAGATACGCAGTATTTT
many,NA,TRBV12-3/TRBV12-4,TRBJ2-7,CASSLAWNEQYF,TGTGCCAGCAGTTTAGCTTGGAACGAGCAGTACTTC
few,NA,TRBV6-5,TRBJ2-5,CASSYGGGIQETQYF,TGTGCCAGCAGTTACGGGGGCGGAATCCAAGAGACCCAGTACTTC
many,NA,TRBV10-3,TRBJ2-4,CAIGSALNIQYF,TGTGCCATCGGTTCCGCCCTAAACATTCAGTACTTC
many,NA,TRBV5-6,TRBJ1-6,CASSYKTPGEALHF,TGTGCCAGCAGCTATAAAACTCCAGGGGAGGCCCTCCACTTT
many,NA,TRBV20-1,TRBJ2-5,CSASGTFQETQYF,TGCAGTGCTAGCGGGACTTTCCAAGAGACCCAGTACTTC
many,NA,TRBV4-1,TRBJ2-1,CASSQDRITQNF,TGCGCCAGCAGCCAAGATCGGATAACCCAGAACTTC
NA,NA,TRBV7-1,TRBJ1-1,CASSSPMGTEAFF,TGTGCCAGCAGCTCCCCGATGGGGACTGAAGCTTTCTTT
many,TRBD2,TRBV3-1,TRBJ2-7,CASSQGAGVREQYF,TGTGCCAGCAGCCAAGGGGCGGGAGTGCGGGAGCAGTACTTC
many,NA,TRBV4-1,TRBJ1-3,CASSQENTLSGNTIYF,TGCGCCAGCAGCCAGGAAAACACACTCTCTGGAAACACCATATATTTT
many,TRBD2,TRBV11-2,TRBJ2-7,CASSLEAGSSYEQYF,TGTGCCAGCAGCTTAGAAGCGGGGAGCTCCTACGAGCAGTACTTC
many,TRBD2,TRBV5-1,TRBJ2-2,CASSLGGDRELFF,TGCGCCAGCTCACTCGGGGGGGACCGGGAGCTGTTTTTT
many,NA,TRBV11-2,TRBJ2-7,CASRSRGETYEQYF,TGTGCCAGCAGGTCGAGGGGGGAGACCTACGAGCAGTACTTC
many,NA,TRBV3-1,TRBJ2-7,CASSQGRAGHEQYF,TGTGCCAGCAGCCAAGGGCGAGCGGGCCACGAGCAGTACTTC
many,NA,TRBV6-2/TRBV6-3,TRBJ2-7,CASTHPHRDPSYEQYF,TGTGCCAGCACCCACCCTCACAGGGACCCCTCCTACGAGCAGTACTTC
many,TRBD2,TRBV5-1,TRBJ2-1,CASSPPSGRANEQFF,TGCGCCAGCAGCCCGCCCAGCGGGAGGGCTAATGAGCAGTTCTTC
many,NA,TRBV20-1,TRBJ2-5,CSAREGHRVGETQYF,TGCAGTGCTAGAGAAGGACACAGAGTAGGAGAGACCCAGTACTTC
many,TRBD2,TRBV25-1,TRBJ2-1,CASSGLAGAGEQFF,TGTGCCAGCAGCGGACTAGCGGGAGCCGGTGAGCAGTTCTTC
many,TRBD1,TRBV15,TRBJ1-1,CATSRGDSREAFF,TGTGCCACCAGCAGAGGGGACAGCCGAGAAGCTTTCTTT
few,NA,TRBV19,TRBJ2-3,CASSITPRTGTDTQYF,TGTGCCAGTAGTATAACCCCCCGGACTGGCACAGATACGCAGTATTTT
many,NA,TRBV12-5,TRBJ1-5,CASGPHNSFNQPQHF,TGTGCTAGTGGTCCGCACAACAGTTTCAATCAGCCCCAGCATTTT
many,TRBD1,TRBV20-1,TRBJ1-6,CSARPQDRTNSPLHF,TGCAGTGCGCGCCCCCAGGACAGGACGAATTCACCCCTCCACTTT
many,TRBD2,TRBV6-5,TRBJ2-1,CASRLAFPYNEQFF,TGTGCCAGCCGACTAGCCTTTCCCTACAATGAGCAGTTCTTC
many,NA,TRBV5-8,TRBJ2-3,CASSRGDHTDTQYF,TGTGCCAGTTCAAGGGGGGACCACACAGATACGCAGTATTTT
many,TRBD2,TRBV18,TRBJ2-5,CASSPSGREETQYF,TGTGCCAGCTCCCCGAGCGGGAGGGAAGAGACCCAGTACTTC
many,TRBD2,TRBV3-1,TRBJ2-5,CASSQVGAGGPPSETQYF,TGTGCCAGCAGCCAAGTCGGAGCGGGAGGCCCCCCGTCAGAGACCCAGTACTTC
many,TRBD1,TRBV20-1,TRBJ1-2,CSAWDRGLDGYTF,TGCAGTGCTTGGGACAGGGGGTTAGATGGCTACACCTTC
many,TRBD1,TRBV9,TRBJ1-5,CASSAGQGNQPQHF,TGTGCCAGCAGCGCCGGACAGGGCAATCAGCCCCAGCATTTT
medium-sized,TRBD1,TRBV15,TRBJ2-1,CATSRKQGAIGNEQFF,TGTGCCACCAGCAGAAAACAGGGGGCCATCGGGAATGAGCAGTTCTTC
many,NA,TRBV13,TRBJ2-7,CASSSTPRDTGLEQYF,TGTGCCAGCAGTTCCACCCCCCGGGACACCGGGTTAGAGCAGTACTTC
many,NA,TRBV6-2/TRBV6-3,TRBJ2-3,CASRELAHTQYF,TGTGCCAGCAGAGAGCTAGCCCATACGCAGTATTTT
many,NA,TRBV2,TRBJ2-2,CASSSWVDNSGELFF,TGTGCCAGCAGTTCCTGGGTCGATAATTCCGGGGAGCTGTTTTTT
NA,TRBD2,TRBV11-2,TRBJ2-1,CASSGTSFIGSEQFF,TGTGCCAGCAGCGGGACTAGCTTCATAGGGAGTGAGCAGTTCTTC
NA,NA,TRBV19,TRBJ1-5,CASSIGMSSNQPQHF,TGTGCCAGTAGTATTGGAATGAGTAGCAATCAGCCCCAGCATTTT
NA,NA,TRBV15,TRBJ1-5,CATSRDHRQQQPQHF,TGTGCCACCAGCAGAGATCATAGGCAACAACAGCCCCAGCATTTT
few,TRBD1,TRBV2,TRBJ2-7,CASRGTGSNEQYF,TGTGCCAGCAGAGGGACAGGGTCAAACGAGCAGTACTTC
many,NA,TRBV11-1,TRBJ1-5,CASSFSPGPPRQSNQPQHF,TGTGCCAGCAGCTTCTCTCCGGGACCTCCACGCCAGAGCAATCAGCCCCAGCATTTT
many,TRBD1,TRBV5-6,TRBJ1-3,CASSPAGTGISGNTIYF,TGTGCCAGCAGCCCCGCAGGGACAGGGATTTCTGGAAACACCATATATTTT
many,NA,TRBV2,TRBJ2-6,CASRGNSGANVLTF,TGTGCCAGCAGGGGGAACTCTGGGGCCAACGTCCTGACTTTC
many,NA,TRBV5-6,TRBJ2-7,CASSSTPLYEQYF,TGTGCCAGCAGCTCGACACCTTTGTACGAGCAGTACTTC
many,TRBD1,TRBV6-1,TRBJ1-2,CASSRGQTSTYGYTF,TGTGCCAGCAGTAGGGGACAGACTTCGACCTATGGCTACACCTTC
many,TRBD2,TRBV4-1,TRBJ2-3,CASSQHGLAASTDTQYF,TGCGCCAGCAGTCAACACGGACTAGCGGCTAGCACAGATACGCAGTATTTT
few,NA,TRBV19,TRBJ2-7,CASSINTDSFYEQYF,TGTGCCAGTAGTATTAACACGGACAGTTTCTACGAGCAGTACTTC
many,NA,TRBV20-1,TRBJ2-1,CSARAARDSLSYNEQFF,TGCAGTGCTAGAGCCGCGAGGGATTCGCTCTCCTACAATGAGCAGTTCTTC
many,TRBD2,TRBV12-3/TRBV12-4,TRBJ2-1,CASRTSGVVGNEQFF,TGTGCCAGCCGGACTAGCGGGGTGGTGGGGAATGAGCAGTTCTTC
many,NA,TRBV29-1,TRBJ2-1,CSVLLLGQGSSNEQFF,TGCAGCGTCTTACTCTTAGGGCAGGGAAGTAGCAATGAGCAGTTCTTC
NA,TRBD2,TRBV3-1,TRBJ2-1,CACCQGLAAVEEQFF,TGTGCCTGCTGCCAGGGACTAGCGGCAGTCGAGGAGCAGTTCTTC
few,NA,TRBV3-1,TRBJ2-1,CASSQGVGTGLRNEQFF,TGTGCCAGCAGCCAAGGCGTCGGCACAGGGCTCCGCAATGAGCAGTTCTTC
many,NA,TRBV20-1,TRBJ2-5,CSARGYQETQYF,TGCAGTGCTAGGGGCTACCAAGAGACCCAGTACTTC
many,NA,TRBV27,TRBJ1-2,CASSLSFNYGYTF,TGTGCCAGCAGTTTATCCTTTAACTATGGCTACACCTTC
few,NA,TRBV11-2,TRBJ2-1,CASSLPPSYNEQFF,TGTGCCAGCAGCCTCCCCCCCAGTTACAATGAGCAGTTCTTC
once,NA,TRBV7-7,TRBJ2-7,CASSPDGSYEQYF,TGTGCTAGCAGCCCCGACGGGTCCTACGAGCAGTACTTC
NA,TRBD1,TRBV20-1,TRBJ1-4,CSARDDRGPGEKLFF,TGCAGTGCTAGAGACGACAGGGGACCTGGTGAAAAACTGTTTTTT